One and the same sample provided the 2 T cell receptor beta chains below, sequenced in a study of sequential checkpoint blockade in melanoma. Treatment here: randomized to nivolumab then ipilimumab (arm A) or the reverse (arm B). Here immunoSEQ multiplex PCR was the method, and the copy in TCRdb shows in-frame clones only, minus some. The sample shows some 25,000 clones, roughly 80% of them seen only once. The sample consisted of CD8+ T cells sorted from blood (inferred from file names), taken from a patient given nivolumab and ipilimumab in sequence. The receptors shown here come from a human donor with melanoma.

This sequence joins TRBV25-1 and TRBJ2-7, with D maybe TRBD1 (6 bases). There are 11 residues in the CDR3. Germline V CDR1 and CDR2: MGHDK, SYGVNS. V was shortened by 10 bases and J by 3 bases, with 10 bases between the two germline ends. The CDR3 nucleotides read TGTGCCACCAGGACAGTCTACGAGCAGTACTTC. Translating gives CATRTVYEQYF.

The chain couples TRBV7-9 to TRBJ2-5, with a weak D call TRBD1 (6 bases). This CDR3 region has 15 residues. Trimming took 0 bases from V and 5 from J, leaving 13 bases between them. Germline V gene lookup returns CDR1 SEHNR and CDR2 FQNEAQ (reference sequence). CDR3 sequence: CASSLAKHRVETQYF. CDR3 DNA: TGTGCCAGCAGCTTAGCGAAGCACAGGGTGGAGACCCAGTACTTC.